The TCR beta chain under discussion was sequenced for a study of blood T cell repertoires in COVID-19. The data were produced by immunoSEQ multiplex PCR, yet TCRdb's version contains in-frame clones alone and is incomplete. This sample yields 150,000 to 200,000 clones, of which around 84% are seen a single time; around 15% belongs to the top ten. CDR1 and CDR2 from the germline V gene are SGHVS and FQNEAQ. The CDR3 is 17 residues long. Trimming took 1 base from V and 7 from J; bases not matched to a gene: 12. The chain uses TRBV7-8 and TRBJ2-5; 10 bases align to TRBD1. The sequence was collected from a woman in her 70s with COVID-19, enrolled during active disease. The sample comprised peripheral blood. This chain's CDR3 is CASSLVTTGQGSGTQYF. The CDR3 region has the DNA TGTGCCAGCAGCTTAGTAACCACGGGACAGGGGTCGGGGACCCAGTACTTC.